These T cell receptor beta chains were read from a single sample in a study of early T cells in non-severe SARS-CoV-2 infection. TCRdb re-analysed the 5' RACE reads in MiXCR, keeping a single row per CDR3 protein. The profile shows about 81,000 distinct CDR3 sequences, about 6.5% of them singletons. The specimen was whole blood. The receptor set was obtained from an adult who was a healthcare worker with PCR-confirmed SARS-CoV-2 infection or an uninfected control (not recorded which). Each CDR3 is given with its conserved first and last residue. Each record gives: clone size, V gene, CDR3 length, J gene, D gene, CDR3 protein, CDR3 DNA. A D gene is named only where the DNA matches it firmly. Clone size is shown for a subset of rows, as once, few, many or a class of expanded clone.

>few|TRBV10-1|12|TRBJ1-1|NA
CASSEWGTEAFF
TGCGCCAGCAGTGAGTGGGGAACTGAAGCTTTCTTT
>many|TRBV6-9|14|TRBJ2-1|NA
CASSVPWGDREQFF
TGTGCCAGCAGTGTCCCCTGGGGGGATCGTGAGCAGTTCTTC
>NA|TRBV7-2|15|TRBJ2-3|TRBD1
CASRPDRGRTDTQYF
TGTGCCAGCAGACCCGACAGGGGTAGGACAGATACGCAGTATTTT
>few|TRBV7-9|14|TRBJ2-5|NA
CASSRGTERETQYF
TGTGCCAGCAGCCGCGGGACAGAGCGAGAGACCCAGTACTTC
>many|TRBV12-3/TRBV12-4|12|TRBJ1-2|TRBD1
CASSLGTGGYTF
TGTGCCAGCAGTTTAGGGACAGGAGGCTACACCTTC
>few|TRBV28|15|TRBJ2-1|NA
CASSLLGERYNEQFF
TGTGCCAGCAGTTTATTGGGGGAGAGGTACAATGAGCAGTTCTTC
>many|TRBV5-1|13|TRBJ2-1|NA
CASSLVVDNEQFF
TGCGCCAGCAGCTTGGTTGTCGACAATGAGCAGTTCTTC
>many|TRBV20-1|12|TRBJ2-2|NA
CSAPYNTGELFF
TGCAGTGCCCCCTACAACACCGGGGAGCTGTTTTTT
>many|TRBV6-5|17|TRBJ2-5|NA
CASSYPGESRSGETQYF
TGTGCCAGCAGTTACCCTGGGGAGAGTAGAAGTGGAGAGACCCAGTACTTC
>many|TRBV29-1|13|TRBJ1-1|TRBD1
CSVNRGFSTEAFF
TGCAGCGTGAACAGGGGTTTTAGCACTGAAGCTTTCTTT
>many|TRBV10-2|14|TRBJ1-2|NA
CAIAAGASNYGYTF
TGCGCCATTGCCGCGGGGGCTTCCAACTATGGCTACACCTTC
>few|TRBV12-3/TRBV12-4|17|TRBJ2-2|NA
CASSLNAGFRYTGELFF
TGTGCCAGCAGTTTAAATGCTGGATTTAGGTACACCGGGGAGCTGTTTTTT
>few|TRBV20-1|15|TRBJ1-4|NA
CSASPNPGLHEKLFF
TGCAGTGCTAGTCCAAACCCAGGGCTCCATGAAAAACTGTTTTTT
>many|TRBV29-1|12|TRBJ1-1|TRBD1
CSVARTGSAAFF
TGCAGCGTGGCCCGGACAGGTTCAGCAGCTTTCTTT
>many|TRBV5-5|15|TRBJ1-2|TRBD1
CASSLAGTGNYGYTF
TGTGCCAGCAGCTTGGCTGGGACAGGAAACTATGGCTACACCTTC
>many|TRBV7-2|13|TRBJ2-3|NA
CASSLLAPDTQYF
TGTGCCAGCAGCTTGCTAGCACCCGATACGCAGTATTTT
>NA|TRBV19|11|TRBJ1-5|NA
CASSSQGAQHF
TGTGCCAGTAGCTCACAGGGTGCCCAGCATTTT
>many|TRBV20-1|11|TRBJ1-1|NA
CSAGSGSEAFF
TGCAGTGCTGGATCGGGCTCCGAGGCTTTCTTT
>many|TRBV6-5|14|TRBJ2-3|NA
CASSYGAGTDTQYF
TGTGCCAGCAGTTATGGGGCCGGCACAGATACGCAGTATTTT
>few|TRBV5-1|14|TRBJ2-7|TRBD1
CASSSMTGGYEQYF
TGCGCCAGCAGCTCCATGACAGGGGGCTACGAGCAGTACTTC
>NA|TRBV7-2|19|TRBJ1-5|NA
CASRLDSGRDYMGNQPQHF
TGTGCCAGCAGATTAGATTCCGGACGGGACTACATGGGGAATCAGCCCCAGCATTTT
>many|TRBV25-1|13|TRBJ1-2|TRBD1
CASSPPGQYGYTF
TGTGCCAGCTCGCCACCGGGACAGTATGGCTACACCTTC
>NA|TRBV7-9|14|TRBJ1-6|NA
CASSSGTTNSPLHF
TGTGCCAGCAGCTCCGGGACAACCAATTCACCCCTCCACTTT
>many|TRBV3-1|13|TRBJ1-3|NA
CASTSNRGNTIYF
TGTGCCAGCACCTCAAACCGGGGAAACACCATATATTTT
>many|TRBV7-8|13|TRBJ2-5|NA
CASASVGRETQYF
TGTGCCAGCGCTTCGGTGGGTCGAGAGACCCAGTACTTC
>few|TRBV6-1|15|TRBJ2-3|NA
CASSRQFGGSDTQYF
TGTGCCAGCAGTAGACAATTCGGGGGCTCAGATACGCAGTATTTT
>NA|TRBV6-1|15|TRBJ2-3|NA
CASSDGGKGTDTQYF
TGTGCCAGCAGTGATGGGGGAAAAGGCACAGATACGCAGTATTTT
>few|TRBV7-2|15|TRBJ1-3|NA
CASSFAGTPGNTIYF
TGTGCCAGCAGCTTCGCGGGGACACCGGGAAACACCATATATTTT
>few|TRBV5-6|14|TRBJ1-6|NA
CASSNRDNGSPLHF
TGTGCCAGCAGCAACCGGGACAACGGTTCACCCCTCCACTTT
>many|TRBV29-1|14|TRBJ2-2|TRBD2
CSVGSGANTGELFF
TGCAGCGTTGGGAGCGGGGCGAACACCGGGGAGCTGTTTTTT
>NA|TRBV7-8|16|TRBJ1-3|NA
CASSLGAGAAGNTIYF
TGTGCCAGCAGCTTAGGTGCGGGGGCAGCTGGAAACACCATATATTTT
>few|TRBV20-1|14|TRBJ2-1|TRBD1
CSADAGQGNNEQFF
TGCAGTGCTGACGCGGGACAGGGGAACAATGAGCAGTTCTTC
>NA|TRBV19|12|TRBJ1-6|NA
CATKVRDSPLHF
TGTGCCACTAAGGTCAGGGATTCACCCCTCCACTTT
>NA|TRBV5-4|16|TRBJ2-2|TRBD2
CASSPSGGANTGELFF
TGTGCCAGCAGCCCTAGCGGGGGGGCGAACACCGGGGAGCTGTTTTTT
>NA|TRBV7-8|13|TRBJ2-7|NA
CASSRRDNYEQYF
TGTGCCAGCAGTCGCCGGGACAACTACGAGCAGTACTTC
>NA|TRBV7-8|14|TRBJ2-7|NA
CASSPGGSSYEQYF
TGTGCCAGCAGCCCGGGCGGTAGCTCCTACGAGCAGTACTTC
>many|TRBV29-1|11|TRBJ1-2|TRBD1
CSTWTGGGYTF
TGCAGCACATGGACAGGCGGTGGCTACACCTTC
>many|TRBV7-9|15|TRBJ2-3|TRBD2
CASSLSSGIGDTQYF
TGTGCCAGCAGCTTAAGTAGCGGGATCGGTGATACGCAGTATTTT
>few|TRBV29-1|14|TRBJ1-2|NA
CSVGGHSTSDGYTF
TGCAGCGTTGGGGGACACTCCACGTCGGATGGCTACACCTTC
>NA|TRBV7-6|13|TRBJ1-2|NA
CASSDERGSGYTF
TGTGCCAGCAGCGACGAACGGGGAAGCGGCTACACCTTC
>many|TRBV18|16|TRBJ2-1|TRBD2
CASSPTSAGVYNEQFF
TGTGCCAGCTCACCTACTAGCGCGGGAGTTTACAATGAGCAGTTCTTC
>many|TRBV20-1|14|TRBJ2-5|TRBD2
CSARGGGVQETQYF
TGCAGTGCTAGAGGCGGGGGGGTCCAAGAGACCCAGTACTTC
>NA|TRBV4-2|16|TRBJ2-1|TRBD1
CASSQGDRDSYNEQFF
TGTGCCAGCAGCCAAGGTGACAGGGACTCCTACAATGAGCAGTTCTTC
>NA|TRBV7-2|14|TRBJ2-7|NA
CASSSRDGSFEQYF
TGTGCCAGCAGCTCCCGGGACGGATCATTCGAGCAGTACTTC
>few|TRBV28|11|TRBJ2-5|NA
CASNRGETQYF
TGTGCCAGCAATCGGGGAGAGACCCAGTACTTC
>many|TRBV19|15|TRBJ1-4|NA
CASSISWGQLEKLFF
TGTGCCAGTAGTATATCCTGGGGGCAACTTGAAAAACTGTTTTTT
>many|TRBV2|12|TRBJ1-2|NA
CASSQRNYGYTF
TGTGCCAGCAGTCAGCGGAACTATGGCTACACCTTC
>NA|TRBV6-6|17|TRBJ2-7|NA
CASSRTMGSGPTYEQYF
TGTGCCAGCAGTCGAACTATGGGGTCCGGACCTACCTACGAGCAGTACTTC
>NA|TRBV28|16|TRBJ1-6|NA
CASIFSSGRGNSPLHF
TGTGCCAGCATTTTCAGCTCGGGACGGGGGAATTCACCCCTCCACTTT
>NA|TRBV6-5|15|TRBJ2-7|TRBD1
CASSPEPGGSYEQYF
TGTGCCAGCAGCCCTGAGCCAGGGGGATCCTACGAGCAGTACTTC
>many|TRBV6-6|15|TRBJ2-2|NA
CASSYWGGNTGELFF
TGTGCCAGCAGTTACTGGGGAGGTAACACCGGGGAGCTGTTTTTT
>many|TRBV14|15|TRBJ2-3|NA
CASSRSQGGRDTQYF
TGTGCCAGCAGTCGCAGCCAGGGGGGGAGAGATACGCAGTATTTT
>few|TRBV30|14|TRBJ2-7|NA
CAWSGLMGPYEQYF
TGTGCCTGGAGTGGATTAATGGGGCCCTACGAGCAGTACTTC
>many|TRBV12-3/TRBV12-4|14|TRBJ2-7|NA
CASSLGTSSYEQYF
TGTGCCAGCAGTTTAGGGACCAGCTCCTACGAGCAGTACTTC
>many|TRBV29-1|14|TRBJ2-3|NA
CSVRLEGGADTQYF
TGCAGCGTTCGACTTGAAGGCGGCGCAGATACGCAGTATTTT
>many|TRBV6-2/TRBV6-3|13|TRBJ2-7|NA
CASRVGASYEQYF
TGTGCCAGCAGGGTGGGCGCTTCCTACGAGCAGTACTTC
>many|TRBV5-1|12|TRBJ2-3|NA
CASSAETNTQYF
TGCGCCAGCAGCGCAGAGACAAACACGCAGTATTTT
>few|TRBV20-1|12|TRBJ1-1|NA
CSAGRTNTEAFF
TGCAGTGCTGGCAGGACGAACACTGAAGCTTTCTTT
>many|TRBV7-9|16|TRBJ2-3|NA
CASSAMTGSSTDTQYF
TGTGCCAGCAGCGCGATGACAGGAAGCAGCACAGATACGCAGTATTTT
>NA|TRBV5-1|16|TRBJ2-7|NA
CASSLVGAPKAYEQYF
TGCGCCAGCAGCTTGGTGGGGGCCCCCAAAGCCTACGAGCAGTACTTC